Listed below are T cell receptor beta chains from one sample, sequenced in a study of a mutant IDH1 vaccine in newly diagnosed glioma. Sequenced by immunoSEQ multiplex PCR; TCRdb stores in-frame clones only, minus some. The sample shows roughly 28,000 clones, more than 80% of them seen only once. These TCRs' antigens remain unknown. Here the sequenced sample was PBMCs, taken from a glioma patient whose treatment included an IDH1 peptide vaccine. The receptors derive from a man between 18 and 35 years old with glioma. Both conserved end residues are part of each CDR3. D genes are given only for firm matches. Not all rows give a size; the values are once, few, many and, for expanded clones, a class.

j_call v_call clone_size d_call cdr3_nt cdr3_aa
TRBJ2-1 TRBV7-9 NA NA TGTGCCAGCAGCGCTTTAGTCAATGAGCAGTTCTTC CASSALVNEQFF
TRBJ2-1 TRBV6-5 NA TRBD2 TGTGCCAGCAGTTACGGGACTAGCGGGAGTCGGAATGAGCAGTTCTTC CASSYGTSGSRNEQFF
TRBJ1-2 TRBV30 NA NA TGTGCCTGGGGAAACGGCTACACCTTC CAWGNGYTF
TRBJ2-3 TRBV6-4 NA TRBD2 TGTGCCAGCAGTGTAGCGGGAGCCACAGATACGCAGTATTTT CASSVAGATDTQYF
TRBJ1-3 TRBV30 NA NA TGTGCCTGCCTATTCACAGGGAGTAACACCATATATTTT CACLFTGSNTIYF
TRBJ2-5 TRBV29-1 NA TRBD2 TGCAGCGTTGGCCTAGCGGGAGGCGAGACCCAGTACTTC CSVGLAGGETQYF
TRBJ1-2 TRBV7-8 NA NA TGTGCCAGCAGCCACACCTCCCAGGGGCGTTCGGGCTACACCTTC CASSHTSQGRSGYTF
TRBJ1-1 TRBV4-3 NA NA TGCGCCAGCAGCCCTGGAGGCGCTGAAGCTTTCTTT CASSPGGAEAFF
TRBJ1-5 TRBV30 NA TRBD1 TGTGCCTGGGCACAGGGGGATAGCAATCAGCCCCAGCATTTT CAWAQGDSNQPQHF
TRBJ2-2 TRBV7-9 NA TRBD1 TGTGCCAGCAGCTCGGACAGGTCTCGCGGGGAGCTGTTTTTT CASSSDRSRGELFF
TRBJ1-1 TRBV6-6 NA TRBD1 TGTGCCAGCACTACAGGGGGCGTATTGGACACTGAAGCTTTCTTT CASTTGGVLDTEAFF
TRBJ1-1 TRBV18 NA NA TGTGCCAGCTCTCCGACCAGGAGTAGCACTGAAGCTTTCTTT CASSPTRSSTEAFF
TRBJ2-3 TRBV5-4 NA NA TGTGCCAGCAGCTTGGTTGGTAGGCCACCTGGGGAGTATTTT CASSLVGRPPGEYF
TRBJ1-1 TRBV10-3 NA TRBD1 TGTGCCATCAGTACTCGACAGGGGAGGAACACTGAAGCTTTCTTT CAISTRQGRNTEAFF
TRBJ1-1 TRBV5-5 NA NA TGTGCCAGCAGCATTCTCATGAACACTGAAGCTTTCTTT CASSILMNTEAFF
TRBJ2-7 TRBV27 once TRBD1 TGTGCCAGCAGTTTATGGACAGGGGGCTACGAGCAGTACTTC CASSLWTGGYEQYF
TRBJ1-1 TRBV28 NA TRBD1 TGTGCCAGCAGTTTGGGGGACAGGTTATTGAACACTGAAGCTTTCTTT CASSLGDRLLNTEAFF
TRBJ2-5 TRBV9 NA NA TGTGCCAGCAGCGTGCCGGGACTCCAAGAGACCCAGTACTTC CASSVPGLQETQYF
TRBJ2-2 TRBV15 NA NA TGTGCCACCAGCAGGGTAGAGGTCGGGGAGCTGTTTTTT CATSRVEVGELFF
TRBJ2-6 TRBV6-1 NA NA TGTGCCAGCAGTGGGATCTCTGGGGCCAACGTCCTGACTTTC CASSGISGANVLTF
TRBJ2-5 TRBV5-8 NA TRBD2 TGTGCCAGCAGCTTGGGGACTAGCGACCAAGAGACCCAGTACTTC CASSLGTSDQETQYF
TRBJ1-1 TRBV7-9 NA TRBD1 TGTGCCAGCAGCTTAGTCGTTGGACAGGGGACTGAAGCTTTCTTT CASSLVVGQGTEAFF
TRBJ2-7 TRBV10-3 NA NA TGTGCCATCAGTGCCGACACGCCGGGCGAGCAGTACTTC CAISADTPGEQYF
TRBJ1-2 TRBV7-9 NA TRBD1 TGTGCCAGCAGCTTAGACGGGACAGGCATCTCTAACTATGGCTACACCTTC CASSLDGTGISNYGYTF
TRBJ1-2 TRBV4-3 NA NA TGCGCCAGCAGCCAAGATCGAGGGTCCAACTATGGCTACACCTTC CASSQDRGSNYGYTF
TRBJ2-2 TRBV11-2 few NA TGTGCCAGCAGCTGGGTCTGGGACACCGGGGAGCTGTTTTTT CASSWVWDTGELFF
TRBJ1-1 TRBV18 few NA TGTGCCAGCTCACGAGGGGGCACTGAAGCTTTCTTT CASSRGGTEAFF
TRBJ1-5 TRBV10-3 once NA TGTGCCATCAGTGAGCCGGCGGAGCCCCAGCATTTT CAISEPAEPQHF
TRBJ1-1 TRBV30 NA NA TGTGCCTGGTCTAAGGGCGTGAACACTGAGGCTTTCTTT CAWSKGVNTEAFF
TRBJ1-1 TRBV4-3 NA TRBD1 TGCGCCAGCAGCCAATCGACAGGGGCAATGATGAACACTGAAGCTTTCTTT CASSQSTGAMMNTEAFF
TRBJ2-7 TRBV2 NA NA TGTGCCAGCACTCCGCACAGGAGTCTTTACGAGCAGTACTTC CASTPHRSLYEQYF
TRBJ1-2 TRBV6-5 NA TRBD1 TGTGCCAGCAGTACCTACAGGGGGGGAGGTGGCTACACCTTC CASSTYRGGGGYTF
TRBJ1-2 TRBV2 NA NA TGTGCCAGCAGTGAACGGCAGAACTATGGCTACACCTTC CASSERQNYGYTF
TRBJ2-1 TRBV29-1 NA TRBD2 TGCAGCGTTGATGCGGCCGGTAGCGGGCAATACAATGAGCAGTTCTTC CSVDAAGSGQYNEQFF
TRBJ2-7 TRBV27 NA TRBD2 TGTGCCAGCAGTTCTTACTCTAGCGGGAGTATCCACGAGCAGTACTTC CASSSYSSGSIHEQYF
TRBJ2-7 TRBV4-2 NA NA TGTGCCAGCAGCCAAGATAGGAACAGGGCCTACGAGCAGTACTTC CASSQDRNRAYEQYF
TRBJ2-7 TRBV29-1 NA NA TGCAGCGCCGGAAGGAAGGGTGGCGAGCAGTACTTC CSAGRKGGEQYF
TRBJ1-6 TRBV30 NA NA TGTGCCTGGAGTGTTTTGGGGGGGCACTCTAATTCACCCCTCCACTTT CAWSVLGGHSNSPLHF